The next 18 T cell receptor beta chains were all read from a single sample in a study of cytomegalovirus exposure and HLA in healthy donors. TCRdb's table, derived via immunoSEQ multiplex PCR, lists solely in-frame clones and lacks some. The sample has tens of thousands of clones, over 90% seen once. The sample consisted of PBMCs. The receptors originated from a woman between 18 and 29 years old in good health and CMV-seropositive.

The chain is built from TRBV19 and TRBJ1-5, with D perhaps matching TRBD1 (5 bases). Germline CDR1 LNHDA, CDR2 SQIVND (reference sequence). The CDR3 is 15 amino acids. Trimming left V 6 bases short and J 3 bases short, with 15 bases between. CDR3 sequence: CASSRQFPNNQPQHF. The DNA for the CDR3 is TGTGCCAGTAGCCGACAGTTCCCAAACAATCAGCCCCAGCATTTT.

On this clone itself: At the DNA level, this CDR3 is encoded by other sequences in the same sample as well. This rearrangement joins TRBV28 to TRBJ1-5, with D tentatively TRBD1 (6 bases). Trimming took off 3 bases at V and 4 bases at J, with 13 bases between the two ends. Germline assignment: CDR1 MDHEN and CDR2 SYDVKM. The length of the CDR3 is 15 residues. The CDR3 protein is CASSFGGAYNQPQHF. The CDR3 nucleotides read TGTGCCAGCAGTTTTGGGGGGGCATATAATCAGCCCCAGCATTTT.

The chain combines TRBV6-5 with TRBJ2-7; D is possibly TRBD1 (9 bases). Per the germline V gene, CDR1 is MNHEY and CDR2 is SVGAGI. The ends were cut back, 6 bases at V and 5 bases at J, with 20 bases in the middle. This CDR3 is built from 15 residues. CDR3 DNA: TGTGCCAGCAGCTACCGGGGGGGGACAGGGAACGAGCAGTACTTC. This codes for CASSYRGGTGNEQYF.

The J gene is TRBJ1-2, the V gene TRBV6-5, with D maybe TRBD1 (6 bases). Germline-derived CDR1 and CDR2 are MNHEY and SVGAGI. V lost 4 bases and J 3 bases, leaving 9 bases between the germline ends. This CDR3 is built from 13 residues. In DNA, the CDR3 is TGTGCCAGCAGTTCACACAGGGACTATGGCTACACCTTC. It encodes CASSSHRDYGYTF.

V is TRBV6-1 and J is TRBJ2-7; 7 nucleotides agree with TRBD1. Losses at the gene ends were 7 bases for V and 0 bases for J; bases not matched to a gene: 3. This CDR3 has 13 amino acids. Germline lookup yields CDR1 MNHNS and CDR2 SASEGT. In nucleotides, the CDR3 is TGTGCCAGCAACCGGGACAGCTCCTACGAGCAGTACTTC. It translates to CASNRDSSYEQYF.

The chain recombines TRBV30 with TRBJ1-3; D gene uncertain. Germline loops: CDR1 GTSNPN, CDR2 SVGIG (reference sequence). Trimming shortened V by 3 bases and J by 0 bases, and 3 bases separated the two germline ends. The length of the CDR3 is 12 residues. The CDR3 DNA sequence: TGTGCCTGGAGACACTCTGGAAACACCATATATTTT. This sequence encodes CAWRHSGNTIYF.

The genes are TRBV6-4 and TRBJ2-1; D is ambiguous. The ends were cut back, 0 bases at V and 0 bases at J, with 9 bases in the middle. From germline, CDR1 is MRHNA and CDR2 SNTAGT. This CDR3 has 16 amino acids. CDR3: CASSDSRKNSYNEQFF. CDR3 sequence (DNA): TGTGCCAGCAGTGACTCGAGGAAGAACTCCTACAATGAGCAGTTCTTC.

The genes are TRBV5-4 and TRBJ2-3; no clear D gene. Germline V gene data show CDR1 as SGHNT and CDR2 as YYREEE (reference sequence). The CDR3 sequence is 13 residues long. Trimming stripped 6 bases from V and 0 bases from J, with 8 bases between. DNA of the CDR3: TGTGCCAGCAAGGCGGCTAGCACAGATACGCAGTATTTT. It codes for CASKAASTDTQYF.

J is TRBJ2-4 and V is TRBV29-1; tentatively, D is TRBD1 (6 bases). Germline V lookup: CDR1 SQVTM, CDR2 ANQGSEA. Between the trimmed V and J ends, which lost 3 bases and 0 bases, there was a span of 12 bases. This CDR3 contains 15 residues. This CDR3 is CSVERGWRAKNIQYF. CDR3 in DNA: TGCAGCGTTGAGAGGGGGTGGAGAGCCAAAAACATTCAGTACTTC. Combining the CDR3 with reference TRBV29-1 and TRBJ2-4 gives the whole variable domain SAVISQKPSRDICQRGTSLTIQCQVDSQVTMMFWYRQQPGQSLTLIATANQGSEATYESGFVIDKFPISRPNLTFSTLTVSNMSPEDSSIYLCSVERGWRAKNIQYFGAGTRLSVL.

The count of this clone is one. The chain couples TRBV5-1 to TRBJ1-6; 8 nucleotides line up with TRBD1. With V trimmed by 3 bases and J by 9 bases, 8 bases remained unmatched. The CDR3 covers 15 residues. Per germline, CDR1 SGHRS and CDR2 YFSETQ. The CDR3 protein is CASSSDRGGISPLHF. CDR3 coding DNA: TGCGCCAGCAGCTCCGACAGGGGAGGTATTTCACCCCTCCACTTT.

This clone was seen once. This chain links TRBV19 with TRBJ2-7; 8 positions match TRBD2. Trimming cost V 6 bases and J 0 bases; bases outside gene matches: 4. The CDR3 totals 14 residues. CDR1 is LNHDA and CDR2 is SQIVND in the germline V gene (reference sequence). In nucleotides, the CDR3 is TGTGCCAGTAGCACTAGCGGTGGCTCCTACGAGCAGTACTTC. Translating gives CASSTSGGSYEQYF. The full variable domain, in which reference TRBV19 and TRBJ2-7 provide the parts outside the CDR3, is DGGITQSPKYLFRKEGQNVTLSCEQNLNHDAMYWYRQDPGQGLRLIYYSQIVNDFQKGDIAEGYSVSREKKESFPLTVTSAQKNPTAFYLCASSTSGGSYEQYFGPGTRLTVT.

This clone showed up just once. The gene calls are TRBV27 and TRBJ2-7; 8 bases fit TRBD1. In germline, CDR1 is MNHEY, CDR2 SMNVEV (reference sequence). J was trimmed by 4 bases and V by 6 bases; bases with no gene match: 8. The CDR3 length is 14 residues. DNA for the CDR3: TGTGCCAGCAGGACCTCGACAGGGGCGTACGAGCAGTACTTC. Protein sequence: CASRTSTGAYEQYF.

The chain joins TRBV19 to TRBJ1-5, with 10 bases lining up with TRBD1. Trimming removed 5 bases from V and 4 bases from J; junction bases left unmatched: 5. CDR1 and CDR2 from the germline V gene are LNHDA and SQIVND (reference sequence). CDR3 length: 15 amino acids. The DNA of the CDR3 is TGTGCCAGTAGTGTCGACAGGGGGCCTAATCAGCCCCAGCATTTT. It translates to CASSVDRGPNQPQHF.

This sequence joins TRBV9 and TRBJ2-3; no firm D call. The germline gives CDR1 SGDLS, CDR2 YYNGEE. The V gene lost 0 bases and the J gene lost 0 bases, with 8 bases spanning the gap. This CDR3 is 15 amino acids long. The CDR3 reads CASSVVGASTDTQYF. In nucleotides, the CDR3 is TGTGCCAGCAGCGTAGTAGGAGCGAGCACAGATACGCAGTATTTT.

The chain's CDR3 is CASSRSGGLYNEQFF. The CDR3 bases are TGCGCCAGCAGCCGTAGCGGGGGCCTATACAATGAGCAGTTCTTC. The V and J genes are TRBV4-1 and TRBJ2-1, with 9 bases that match TRBD2. The trim removed 4 bases at V and 4 bases at J, leaving 5 bases unmatched. The CDR3 contains 15 residues. Germline V gene data show CDR1 as MGHRA and CDR2 as YSYEKL.

The rearrangement joins TRBV6-1 to TRBJ1-4; no reliable D call. The germline V and J ends were trimmed by 5 bases and 5 bases, with 12 bases remaining between them. The CDR3 is 14 amino acids. Germline V gene sequence: CDR1 MNHNS, CDR2 SASEGT. The CDR3 loop reads CASSFGVRNEKLFF. The CDR3 DNA is TGTGCCAGCAGTTTCGGGGTGAGAAATGAAAAACTGTTTTTT.

CDR3 region: CASSYTAGGQDTQYF. In nucleotides, the CDR3 is TGTGCCAGCAGTTACACGGCGGGAGGGCAAGATACGCAGTATTTT. The genes are TRBV6-5 and TRBJ2-3; 9 positions agree with TRBD2. Germline V gene sequence: CDR1 MNHEY, CDR2 SVGAGI. The CDR3 runs 15 residues. Germline trimming cut 2 bases from V and 5 bases from J; bases unmatched to any gene: 5.

V usage is TRBV5-1 and J usage is TRBJ2-7; TRBD1 matches at 7 bases. The trim removed 3 bases at V and 4 bases at J, leaving 13 bases unmatched. CDR1 and CDR2 from the germline V gene are SGHRS and YFSETQ. This CDR3 has 16 residues. Here the CDR3 reads CASSSAKTGPAYEQYF. The CDR3 nucleotides are TGCGCCAGCAGCTCGGCGAAGACAGGGCCGGCATACGAGCAGTACTTC.